This T cell receptor beta chain was profiled in a study of blood T cell repertoires in COVID-19. Study at large: T cells, B-cell-depleted T cells, or PBMCs provided the cDNA or gDNA that served as material.

As processed by the authors: How many nucleated cells were present was estimated from reference gene primer amplification. This table comes from immunoSEQ multiplex PCR, and its TCRdb copy is limited to in-frame clones, with some not included. The DNA was the basis for D and trimming; V, J and clone size are from that table. Seen here are around 470,000 clones, approximately 92% observed once, and the top ten hold roughly 0.92%. Followed over time, Seattle patients had been enrolled while infection was active. Germline V gives CDR1 SGHVS, CDR2 FQNEAQ. CDR3 length: 15 amino acids. V was clipped by 5 bases and J by 4 bases, with 15 bases between them.

V is TRBV7-8 and J is TRBJ1-3; D gene ambiguous. The sample consisted of peripheral blood. This clonotype was sampled from a man younger than 35 with COVID-19, enrolled during active disease. The CDR3 sequence: CASSLPPGYGNTIYF. Here the CDR3 DNA reads TGTGCCAGCAGCCTCCCCCCCGGTTACGGAAACACCATATATTTT. Full variable domain (outside the CDR3, taken from reference TRBV7-8 and TRBJ1-3): GAGVSQSPRYKVAKRGQDVALRCDPISGHVSLFWYQQALGQGPEFLTYFQNEAQLDKSGLPSDRFFAERPEGSVSTLKIQRTQQEDSAVYLCASSLPPGYGNTIYFGEGSWLTVV.